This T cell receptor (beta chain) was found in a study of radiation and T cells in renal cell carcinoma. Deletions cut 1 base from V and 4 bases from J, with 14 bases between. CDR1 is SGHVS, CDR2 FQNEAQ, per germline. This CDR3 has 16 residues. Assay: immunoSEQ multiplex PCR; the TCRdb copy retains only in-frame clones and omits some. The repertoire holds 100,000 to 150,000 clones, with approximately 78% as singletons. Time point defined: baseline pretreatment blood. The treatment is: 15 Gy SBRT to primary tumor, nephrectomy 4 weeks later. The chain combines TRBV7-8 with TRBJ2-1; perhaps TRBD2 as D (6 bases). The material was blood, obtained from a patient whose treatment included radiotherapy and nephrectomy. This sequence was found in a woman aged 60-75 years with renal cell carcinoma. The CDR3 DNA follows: TGTGCCAGCAGCTTAGGGTGGCGGGCGGGATACAATGAGCAGTTCTTC. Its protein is CASSLGWRAGYNEQFF.